The 21 T cell receptor beta chains below all came from one sample that was sequenced in a study of cytomegalovirus exposure and HLA in healthy donors (TCRdb year 2017). Library construction relied on the immunoSEQ multiplex PCR assay. TCRdb took over this immuneACCESS table, retaining in-frame rearrangements with V and J assigned. Such tables are incomplete; in checked studies, under half of the missing clones stem from an unresolved V gene, and the remainder is unexplained. Counted in this sample were around 150,000 clones; approximately 89% of them appeared once. 4% to 5% of the sample goes to the ten largest clones. Specimen: PBMCs. The receptors were sampled from a man aged 18 to 35 in good health and CMV-seropositive.

This clone appeared a single time. The gene calls are TRBV27 and TRBJ2-7, with 11 bases matching TRBD2. V lost 6 bases and J lost 2; bases outside the gene matches: 6. Germline CDR1 is MNHEY and CDR2 is SMNVEV (reference sequence). CDR3 length: 15 amino acids. CDR3 coding DNA: TGTGCCAGCAGACTTACTAGCGGGAGAGCCTACGAGCAGTACTTC. This codes for CASRLTSGRAYEQYF.

The J gene is TRBJ1-4, the V gene TRBV19, with TRBD1 matching over 7 bases. Germline-derived CDR1 and CDR2 are LNHDA and SQIVND (reference sequence). The CDR3 consists of 14 residues. Trimming removed 5 bases from V and 4 bases from J; junction bases left unmatched: 4. CDR3 nucleotides: TGTGCCAGTAGTTGGGACAGCGTTAATGAAAAACTGTTTTTT. It yields the protein CASSWDSVNEKLFF.

This clone was found a few times. The chain is built from TRBV28 and TRBJ1-2; D perhaps matches TRBD1 (5 bases). The V gene's germline CDR1 is MDHEN and CDR2 SYDVKM. This CDR3 is built from 13 residues. V was shortened by 3 bases and J by 6 bases, with 11 bases between the two germline ends. CDR3 amino acids: CASSFSGLNGYTF. CDR3 sequence (DNA): TGTGCCAGCAGTTTTTCAGGGCTAAATGGCTACACCTTC.

CDR3 region: CASSLDVRNTGELFF. The CDR3 DNA sequence: TGTGCCAGCAGCTTAGATGTCCGGAACACCGGGGAGCTGTTTTTT. J is TRBJ2-2 and V is TRBV11-2; D is ambiguous. The CDR3 runs 15 residues. The ends were cut back, 0 bases at V and 1 base at J, with 6 bases in the middle. CDR1 is SGHAT and CDR2 is FQNNGV in the germline V gene.

The sample holds a few counts of this clone. The rearrangement links TRBV28 to TRBJ1-2, with unresolved D. The CDR3 sequence is 13 residues long. Trimming took 3 bases from V and 5 from J, leaving 10 bases between them. Germline V gene lookup returns CDR1 MDHEN and CDR2 SYDVKM. CDR3 amino acids: CASSLKPSYGYTF. CDR3 in DNA: TGTGCCAGCAGTTTGAAGCCTTCGTATGGCTACACCTTC.

This chain uses TRBV27 with TRBJ2-1, with 9 bases identical to TRBD2. With 8 bases clipped from V and 4 bases from J, the junction kept 6 bases outside the gene matches. Germline V CDR1 and CDR2: MNHEY, SMNVEV (reference sequence). The CDR3 extends over 14 amino acids. The CDR3 is CASAGLALYNEQFF. CDR3 coding DNA: TGTGCCAGCGCCGGACTAGCGCTTTACAATGAGCAGTTCTTC.

The chain joins TRBV7-9 to TRBJ1-1; D uncertain. In germline, CDR1 is SEHNR, CDR2 FQNEAQ (reference sequence). The CDR3 runs to 15 residues. V lost 0 bases and J lost 2, with 10 bases in between. CDR3 sequence reads: CASSLAGSGNTEAFF. DNA for the CDR3: TGTGCCAGCAGCTTAGCTGGTTCGGGAAACACTGAAGCTTTCTTT.

As DNA, the CDR3 is TGTGCCAGCAGCCAAGCCAGGGCGGGGGAGCAGTTCTTC. It is translated as CASSQARAGEQFF. This chain connects TRBV14 to TRBJ2-1, with a possible D match to TRBD2 (6 bases). The germline gives CDR1 SGHDN, CDR2 FVKESK. The CDR3 totals 13 residues. Trimming pared 1 base from V and 10 bases from J, leaving 11 bases between.

V usage is TRBV6-4 and J usage is TRBJ2-1; 12 nucleotides match TRBD1. CDR1 and CDR2 (germline): MRHNA, SNTAGT. CDR3 length: 15 residues. Germline trimming cut 4 bases from V and 4 bases from J; bases unmatched to any gene: 2. The CDR3: CASSGDRGQYNEQFF. The CDR3 DNA is TGTGCCAGCAGTGGGGACAGGGGGCAATACAATGAGCAGTTCTTC.

The DNA for the CDR3 is TGTGCCATCAGTGAGTCAACTAGCGGGAGGTACAATGAGCAGTTCTTC. It specifies CAISESTSGRYNEQFF. The gene calls are TRBV10-3 and TRBJ2-1; TRBD2 aligns across 12 bases. The V gene end was trimmed by 0 bases and the J gene end by 4 bases; junction bases not matched to a gene: 1. The CDR3 is 16 amino acids. Germline lookup yields CDR1 ENHRY and CDR2 SYGVKD.

V usage is TRBV6-5 and J usage is TRBJ2-4; D not certain. V was shortened by 6 bases and J by 6 bases, with 3 bases between the two germline ends. The CDR3 has 10 amino acids. Germline CDR1 reads MNHEY; CDR2 reads SVGAGI. The CDR3 loop is CASSVNIQYF. CDR3 DNA: TGTGCCAGCAGCGTAAACATTCAGTACTTC.

This sequence joins TRBV19 and TRBJ2-7, with D perhaps matching TRBD1 (6 bases). The length of the CDR3 is 18 residues. V was cut by 2 bases and J by 2 bases, with 22 bases left in between. Germline CDR1 is LNHDA and CDR2 is SQIVND (reference sequence). The CDR3 spells CASSIRSPRVGGPYEQYF. DNA of the CDR3: TGTGCCAGTAGTATAAGGAGCCCGCGTGTAGGGGGTCCCTACGAGCAGTACTTC.

V gene TRBV11-2 combines with J gene TRBJ2-2; 8 nucleotides line up with TRBD2. The germline CDR1 and CDR2 sequences are SGHAT and FQNNGV. There are 16 residues in the CDR3. The V segment lost 1 base and the J segment 4 bases; nucleotides outside the gene matches: 5. DNA of the CDR3: TGTGCCAGCAGCTTAGTGGCGGGAGGACTCACCGGGGAGCTGTTTTTT. Translated, it gives CASSLVAGGLTGELFF. The full variable domain, in which reference TRBV11-2 and TRBJ2-2 provide the parts outside the CDR3, is EAGVAQSPRYKIIEKRQSVAFWCNPISGHATLYWYQQILGQGPKLLIQFQNNGVVDDSQLPKDRFSAERLKGVDSTLKIQPAKLEDSAVYLCASSLVAGGLTGELFFGEGSRLTVL.

V usage is TRBV7-6 and J usage is TRBJ2-7, with D perhaps matching TRBD1 (5 bases). V gave up 2 bases and J gave up 5 bases, with 10 bases separating them. Germline-derived CDR1 and CDR2 are SGHVS and FNYEAQ. The CDR3 loop spans 13 amino acids. The CDR3 reads CASSLPGQNEQYF. The CDR3 bases are TGTGCCAGCAGCTTACCAGGGCAGAACGAGCAGTACTTC.

This chain uses TRBV19 with TRBJ2-3, with 9 bases aligning to TRBD2. Germline CDR1 and CDR2: LNHDA and SQIVND (reference sequence). The CDR3 spans 15 residues. The V gene end was trimmed by 5 bases and the J gene end by 6 bases; junction bases not matched to a gene: 9. CDR3 DNA: TGTGCCAGTAGTTTGCAGCCCGGACTAGCGGATACGCAGTATTTT. Its protein product is CASSLQPGLADTQYF.

The J gene is TRBJ1-3, the V gene TRBV28, with D unresolved. This CDR3 has 15 residues. Germline CDR1 MDHEN, CDR2 SYDVKM. The V end lost 7 bases, the J end lost 1 base, and 14 bases lay between the germline ends. Here the CDR3 DNA reads TGTGCCAGCAATCGGGGTTCGGTATCTGGAAACACCATATATTTT. It encodes CASNRGSVSGNTIYF.

The V call is TRBV10-3, the J call TRBJ2-7, with 10 bases matching TRBD2. With 0 bases clipped from V and 2 bases from J, the junction kept 13 bases outside the gene matches. In germline, CDR1 is ENHRY, CDR2 SYGVKD. This CDR3 spans 19 amino acids. The CDR3 spells CAISESKRIAGGTPYEQYF. CDR3 sequence (DNA): TGTGCCATCAGTGAGTCGAAAAGGATAGCGGGAGGAACCCCCTACGAGCAGTACTTC.

The count of this clone is one. CDR3 sequence: CASSTPGQINQPQHF. The DNA of the CDR3 is TGTGCCAGTAGTACCCCGGGACAGATTAATCAGCCCCAGCATTTT. The chain carries TRBV19 and TRBJ1-5; 7 bases fit TRBD1. Looked up from germline, CDR1 is LNHDA and CDR2 is SQIVND (reference sequence). The junction had 7 bases not matched to a gene; V was cut back by 4 bases and J by 4 bases. The CDR3 totals 15 residues.

This clone was seen a handful of times. The rearrangement uses TRBV5-1 and TRBJ2-2, with TRBD2 matching 13 bases. V dropped 4 bases and J dropped 2; count of bases not matched to a gene: 5. CDR1 and CDR2 (germline): SGHRS, YFSETQ. CDR3 length: 17 residues. CDR3 region: CASSGGLAGINTGELFF. CDR3 nucleotide sequence: TGCGCCAGCAGCGGGGGACTAGCGGGAATAAACACCGGGGAGCTGTTTTTT.

This clone was seen a handful of times. This chain uses TRBV5-1 with TRBJ2-1, with 10 nucleotides matching TRBD2. V lost 5 bases to trimming and J lost 5 bases; unmatched junction nucleotides: 7. The CDR3 runs 15 residues. The germline V gene encodes CDR1 SGHRS and CDR2 YFSETQ. The CDR3 loop reads CASRLAGKRDNEQFF. In DNA, the CDR3 is TGCGCCAGCAGACTAGCGGGAAAAAGAGACAATGAGCAGTTCTTC.

In DNA form, the CDR3 reads TGTGCCATCAGTGAGTCGAAACAGGGTAGTGAAAAACTGTTTTTT. It specifies CAISESKQGSEKLFF. The rearrangement joins TRBV10-3 to TRBJ1-4, with D possibly being TRBD1 (6 bases). The germline gives CDR1 ENHRY, CDR2 SYGVKD. Trimming removed 0 bases at V and 7 bases at J, with 12 bases between. The CDR3 consists of 15 residues.